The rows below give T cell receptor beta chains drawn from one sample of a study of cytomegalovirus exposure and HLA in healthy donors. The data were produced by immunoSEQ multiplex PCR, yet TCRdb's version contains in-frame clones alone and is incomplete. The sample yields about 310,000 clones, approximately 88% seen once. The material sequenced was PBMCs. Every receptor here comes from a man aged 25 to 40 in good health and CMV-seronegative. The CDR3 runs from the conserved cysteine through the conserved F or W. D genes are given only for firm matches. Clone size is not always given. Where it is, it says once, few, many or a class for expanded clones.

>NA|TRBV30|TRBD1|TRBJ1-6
TGTGCCTGGAGTCAGGGACAGCCACGCTATAATTCACCCCTCCACTTT
CAWSQGQPRYNSPLHF
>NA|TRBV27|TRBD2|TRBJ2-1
TGTGCCAGCAGTCTCTGGGGCAGCGGGGGGTACAATGAGCAGTTCTTC
CASSLWGSGGYNEQFF
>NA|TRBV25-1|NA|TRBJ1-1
TGTGCCAGCAGACCGGGACACACGAACACTGAAGCTTTCTTT
CASRPGHTNTEAFF
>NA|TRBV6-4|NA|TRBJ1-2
TGTGCCAGCATTGTAAAGTTGAGTAACTATGGCTACACCTTC
CASIVKLSNYGYTF
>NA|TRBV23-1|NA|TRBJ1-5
TGCGCCAGCAGTCATTTGGGATGTGGGAGAGGGAAACATCAGCCCCAGCATTTT
CASSHLGCGRGKHQPQHF
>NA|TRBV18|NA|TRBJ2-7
TGTGCCAGCTCACCACCGGGCCTCAGATCCTACGAGCAGTACTTC
CASSPPGLRSYEQYF
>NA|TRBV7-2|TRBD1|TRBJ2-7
TGTGCCAGCAGCCCGCGAGAGGACAGGTATAGCAACGAGCAGTACTTC
CASSPREDRYSNEQYF
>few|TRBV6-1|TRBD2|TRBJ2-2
TGTGCCAGCAGCTCGCGGGGGTTCTCCGGGGAGCTGTTTTTT
CASSSRGFSGELFF
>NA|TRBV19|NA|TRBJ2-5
TGTGCCAGTAGTCCGAGGACAGCTATTCAAGAGACCCAGTACTTC
CASSPRTAIQETQYF
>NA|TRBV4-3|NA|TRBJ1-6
TGCGCCAGCAGCCAAGAAGGGGTTGGGAATTCACCCCTCCACTTT
CASSQEGVGNSPLHF
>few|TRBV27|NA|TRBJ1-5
TGTGCCAGCACCGGGGGATACAATCAGCCCCAGCATTTT
CASTGGYNQPQHF
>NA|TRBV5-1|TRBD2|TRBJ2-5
TGCGCCAGCAGCGTTCCGGGACTAGAGACGGAGACCCAGTACTTC
CASSVPGLETETQYF
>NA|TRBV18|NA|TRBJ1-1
TGTGCCAGCTCATCCCCTCTGACTTCGCGGAACACTGAAGCTTTCTTT
CASSSPLTSRNTEAFF
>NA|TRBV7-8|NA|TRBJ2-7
TGTGCCAGCAGCAAAGACAGCTACGAGCAGTACTTC
CASSKDSYEQYF
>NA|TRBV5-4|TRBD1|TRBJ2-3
TGTGCCAGCAGCTTGGAGCTGGGACAGGGTAACACAGATACGCAGTATTTT
CASSLELGQGNTDTQYF
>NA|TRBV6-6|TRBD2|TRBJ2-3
TGTGCCAGCAGTTACGGGGCGGGGGGGCAGGCAGATACGCAGTATTTT
CASSYGAGGQADTQYF
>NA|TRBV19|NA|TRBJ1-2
TGTGCCAGTAGGCCAGGGGCTGAGGTGACCTATGGCTACACCTTC
CASRPGAEVTYGYTF
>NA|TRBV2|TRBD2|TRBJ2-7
TGTGCCAGCAACCCTAGCGGGGGGTTTTACGAGCAGTACTTC
CASNPSGGFYEQYF
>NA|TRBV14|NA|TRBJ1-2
TGTGCCAGCAGCCAACGAGGGACTAACTATGGCTACACCTTC
CASSQRGTNYGYTF
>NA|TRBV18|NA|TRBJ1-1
TGTGCCAGCTCACTACACAGGAGAAATAAGAACACTGAAGCTTTCTTT
CASSLHRRNKNTEAFF
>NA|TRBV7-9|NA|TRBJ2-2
TGTGCCTATCCCTCGACAGACACCGGGGAGCTGTTTTTT
CAYPSTDTGELFF
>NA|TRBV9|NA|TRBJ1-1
TGTGCCAGCAGCGTAGAAGCAGGGACTGAAGCTTTCTTT
CASSVEAGTEAFF
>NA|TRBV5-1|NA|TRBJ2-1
TGCGCCAGCAGCTTGGCGGCAGGGGCCTATGAGCAGTTCTTC
CASSLAAGAYEQFF
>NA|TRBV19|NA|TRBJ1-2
TGTGCCAGTAGCCCCGGAACTGTGGGGGGGCGAGGCTACACCTTC
CASSPGTVGGRGYTF
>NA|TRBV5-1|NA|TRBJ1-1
TGCGCCAGCAGCTTACTAGACACAAACACTGAAGCTTTCTTT
CASSLLDTNTEAFF